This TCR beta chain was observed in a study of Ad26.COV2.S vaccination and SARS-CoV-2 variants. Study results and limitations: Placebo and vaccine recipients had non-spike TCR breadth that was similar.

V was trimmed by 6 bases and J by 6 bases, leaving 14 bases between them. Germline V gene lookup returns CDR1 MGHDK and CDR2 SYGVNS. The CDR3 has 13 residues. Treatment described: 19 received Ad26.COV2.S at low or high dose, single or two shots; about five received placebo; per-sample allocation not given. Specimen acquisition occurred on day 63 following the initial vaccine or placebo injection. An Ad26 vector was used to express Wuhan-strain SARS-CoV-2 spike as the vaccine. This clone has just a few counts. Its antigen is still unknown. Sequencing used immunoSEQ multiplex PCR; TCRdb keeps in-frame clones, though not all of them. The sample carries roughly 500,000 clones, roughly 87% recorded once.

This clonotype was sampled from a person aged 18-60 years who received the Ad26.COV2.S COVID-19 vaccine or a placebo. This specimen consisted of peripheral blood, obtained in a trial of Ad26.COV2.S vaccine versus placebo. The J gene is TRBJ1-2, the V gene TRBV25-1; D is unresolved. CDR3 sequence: CASRDGVRHGYTF. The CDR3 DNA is TGTGCCAGCAGGGATGGGGTGCGGCATGGCTACACCTTC.